The sequence of this T cell receptor beta chain was determined in a study of cytomegalovirus exposure and HLA in healthy donors. The PCR used 60 Vbeta and 13 Jbeta primers. This table comes from immunoSEQ multiplex PCR, and its TCRdb copy is limited to in-frame clones, with some not included. Of some 130,000 clones listed, around 77% are singletons. Germline loops: CDR1 LNHDA, CDR2 SQIVND (reference sequence). The CDR3 consists of 14 residues. V was clipped by 7 bases and J by 3 bases; unmatched bases: 9. Study-wide findings and caveats: Presence/absence analyses supposed approximately even sequencing depth among donors. In a later analysis, a missense DCLRE1C variant was linked to TCR beta V- and J-gene trimming. Being indistinguishable, some V segments were excluded, TRBV6-2 and TRBV6-3 among them.

This clone appeared a single time. Its specificity is not known. The material sequenced was PBMCs. This TCR was recovered from a man younger than 40 in good health and CMV-seronegative. The chain has TRBV19 and TRBJ2-7, with 7 bases lining up with TRBD2. The CDR3 loop reads CASNVGGGDYEQYF. As DNA, the CDR3 is TGTGCCAGTAATGTCGGGGGAGGGGACTACGAGCAGTACTTC.